This T cell receptor beta chain was profiled in a study of cytotoxic CD8 clonotypes in ibrutinib-treated CLL. TCRdb keeps only in-frame clones here, not all; method: immunoSEQ multiplex PCR. This table has over 65,000 clones, 68% appearing once. Germline V gene sequence: CDR1 SGHTA, CDR2 FQGNSA. The CDR3 has 19 amino acids. Trimming at V came to 1 base and at J to 0 bases, leaving 9 bases not matched to a gene. The specimen was PBMCs, collected after 12 months of ibrutinib treatment. This TCR came from a human donor with chronic lymphocytic leukemia. This chain uses TRBV7-2 with TRBJ1-2; 12 bases align to TRBD1. CDR3 sequence (DNA): TGTGCCAGCAGCTTAGAAGGGACAGGGGGCAGAAGGGCTAACTATGGCTACACCTTC. Protein sequence: CASSLEGTGGRRANYGYTF.